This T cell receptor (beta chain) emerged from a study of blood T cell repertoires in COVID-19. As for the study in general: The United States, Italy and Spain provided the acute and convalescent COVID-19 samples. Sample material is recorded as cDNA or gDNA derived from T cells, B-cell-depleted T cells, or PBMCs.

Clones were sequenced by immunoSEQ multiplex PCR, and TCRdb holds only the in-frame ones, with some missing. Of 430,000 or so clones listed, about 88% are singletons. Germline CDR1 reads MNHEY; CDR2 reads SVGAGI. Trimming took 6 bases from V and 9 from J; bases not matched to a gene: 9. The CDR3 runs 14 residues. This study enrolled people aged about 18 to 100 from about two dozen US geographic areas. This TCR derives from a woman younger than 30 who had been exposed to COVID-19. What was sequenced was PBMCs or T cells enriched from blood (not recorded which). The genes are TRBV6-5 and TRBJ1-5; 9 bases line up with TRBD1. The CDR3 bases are TGTGCCAGCAGACCTGACAGGGGGATCGGGCCCCAGCATTTT. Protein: CASRPDRGIGPQHF.